This T cell receptor (beta chain) derives from a study of T cell repertoires in cytomegalovirus infection. Whole-study context: Recently identified HLA-C-restricted and well-studied HLA-B-restricted CMV epitopes were used. Shared public TCR beta signatures pointed to both CMV infection and a matching HLA type.

TCRdb processed the reads anew with MiXCR; each CDR3 protein has one entry. The table records about 60,000 distinct CDR3 sequences, around 20% of them present only once. With 2 bases removed from V and 6 bases from J, the gap between germline ends came to 11 bases. CDR1 and CDR2 (germline): MNHEY, SMNVEV (reference sequence). CDR3 length: 13 residues. A note on this clonotype: Antigen unknown.

Study-level findings and limits: CMV-specific TCR beta clonotypes restricted by HLA-C were the ones dominating the ex vivo response.

The clonotype was recovered from a human donor in good health (CMV status not recorded). Some clones in this sample may be carry-over from other donors' samples. The J gene is TRBJ2-7, the V gene TRBV27, with D possibly called TRBD1 or TRBD2 (5 bases each). The sequences come from CD8+ T cells from cultured PBMCs, collected from culture after CMV antigen stimulation. CDR3 sequence (DNA): TGTGCCAGCAGTTTACGACTAAGGGGCGAGCAGTACTTC. Its protein product is CASSLRLRGEQYF.